The present T cell receptor (beta chain) was sequenced within a study of post-analysis software for immune sequencing data. In the study overall: The cohort encompassed relapsing-remitting, secondary progressive and progressive-relapsing multiple sclerosis disease courses.

This clonotype came up a few times. The antigen remains unidentified. Included in the TCR beta cDNA libraries were unique molecular identifiers. Between roughly 1 and 10 million T cells gave rise to some 490,000 cDNA molecules. One entry per CDR3 protein, called by TCRdb with MiXCR from the PCR reads. This sample has 600,000 to 750,000 distinct CDR3 sequences, with around 60% found just once. Study-level results: Controls showed significantly higher normalized Chao1 diversity than did multiple sclerosis patients.

The sequence derives from a girl aged 2 to 9 with multiple sclerosis. Sequenced sample: blood.

The CDR3 nucleotides are TGCAGCGTTGCCGGGACTAACTCCTACAATGAGCAGTTCTTC. It codes for CSVAGTNSYNEQFF. V and J are TRBV29-1 and TRBJ2-1; 7 positions agree with TRBD2. Looked up from germline, CDR1 is SQVTM and CDR2 is ANQGSEA. Trimming removed 4 bases from V and 0 bases from J; junction bases left unmatched: 3. The CDR3 has 14 residues.